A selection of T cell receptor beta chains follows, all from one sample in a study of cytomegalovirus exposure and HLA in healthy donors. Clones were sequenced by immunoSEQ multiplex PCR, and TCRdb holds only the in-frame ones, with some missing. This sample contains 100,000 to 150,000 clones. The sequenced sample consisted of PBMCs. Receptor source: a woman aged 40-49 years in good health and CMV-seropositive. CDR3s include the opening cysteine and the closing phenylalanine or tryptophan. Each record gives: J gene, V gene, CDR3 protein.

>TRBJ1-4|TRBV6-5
CASRRQGAPEKLFF
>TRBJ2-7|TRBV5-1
CASSLAGGPPEQYF
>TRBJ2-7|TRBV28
CASSFWTTTYEQYF
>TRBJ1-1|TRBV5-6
CASSLGQGGFNTEAFF
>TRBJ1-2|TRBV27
CASSLLTSGQSIEYTF
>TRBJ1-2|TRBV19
CASSSQGVANYGYTF
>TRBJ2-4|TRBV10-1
CASRGTSGSGAIQYF
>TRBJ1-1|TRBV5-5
CASSLQGRDTEAFF
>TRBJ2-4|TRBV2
CASRAGPAGVDIQYF
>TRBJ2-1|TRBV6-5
CASSYSGQGANEQFF
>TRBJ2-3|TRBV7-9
CASSPPGVGTDTQYF
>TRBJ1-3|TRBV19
CASSNPTGVNGNTIYF
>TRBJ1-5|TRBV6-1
CASGPTGRPQHF
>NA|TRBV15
CATSRASSGTYEQYF
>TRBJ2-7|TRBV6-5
CASSRTSGSDEQYF
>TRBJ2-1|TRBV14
CASSPHLGQGMEQFF
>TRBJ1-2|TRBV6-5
CASSYSGQDGYGYTF
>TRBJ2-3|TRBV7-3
CASSPTGGTDTQYF
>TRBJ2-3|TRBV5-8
CASSLGRVQGTDTQYF
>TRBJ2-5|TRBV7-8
CASSLRYTSVEQYF
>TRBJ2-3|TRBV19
CASSSRTGGTDTQYF
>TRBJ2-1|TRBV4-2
CASSQETSASGSNNEQFF
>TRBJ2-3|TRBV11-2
CASSPDRATDTQYF
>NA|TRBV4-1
CASGSGSSYEQYF
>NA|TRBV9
CASSVEGGFYNEQYF
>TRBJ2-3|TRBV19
CASKEGLSTDTQYF
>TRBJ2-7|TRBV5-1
CASSPAWGDGYEQYF
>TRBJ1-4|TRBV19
CASSMGDRAGNEKLFF
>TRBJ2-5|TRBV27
CASSSPQREGLSYF
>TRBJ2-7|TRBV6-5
CASRGLLPYEQYF
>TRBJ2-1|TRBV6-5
CASGGSGRRNEQFF
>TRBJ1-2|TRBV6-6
CASSYSDQGAPGYTF
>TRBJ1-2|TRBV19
CASSTLDSANYGYTF
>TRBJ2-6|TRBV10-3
CAITGSGANVLTF
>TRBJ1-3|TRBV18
CASSHTGAGTGGSGNTIYF
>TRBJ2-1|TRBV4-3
CASSLRGGRVDEQFF
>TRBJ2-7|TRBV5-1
CASSPGVGTGHYEQYF
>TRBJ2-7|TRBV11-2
CASSASTSGRARYF
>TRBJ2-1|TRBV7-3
CASSSSFYNEQFF
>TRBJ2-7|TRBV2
CASSEDRGYEQYF
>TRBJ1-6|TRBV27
CASSLGLNSGNSPLHF
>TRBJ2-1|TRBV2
CASRLLADPFNEQFF
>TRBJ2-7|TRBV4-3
CASSQDSGTANEQYF
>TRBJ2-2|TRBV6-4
CASSGLAGAGELFF
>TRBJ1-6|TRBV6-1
CASSEVGTGISPLHF
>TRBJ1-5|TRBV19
CASSTQVYSNQPQHF
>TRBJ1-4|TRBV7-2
CASSSTQGAREKLFF
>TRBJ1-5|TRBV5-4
CASSFRGSNQPQHF
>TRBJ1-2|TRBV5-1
CASSDIPGDGYTF